A selection of T cell receptor beta chains follows, all from one sample in a study of early T cells in non-severe SARS-CoV-2 infection. Each CDR3 protein gets one entry after TCRdb re-called the 5' RACE reads with MiXCR. The sample yields approximately 77,000 distinct CDR3 sequences, 5% seen once. The sequenced sample was whole blood, obtained at baseline. The source is an adult who was a healthcare worker with PCR-confirmed SARS-CoV-2 infection or an uninfected control (not recorded which). Both conserved end residues are part of each CDR3. The D gene is left open where the match is weak. Rows give clone size only sometimes, using once, few, many, or a class for an expanded clone.

clone size | J gene | V gene | D gene | CDR3 DNA | CDR3 protein
many | TRBJ2-1 | TRBV24-1 | - | TGTGCCACCAGTGCCTCCTGGGGGTATGAGCAGTTCTTC | CATSASWGYEQFF
many | TRBJ1-5 | TRBV20-1 | - | TGCAGTGCTAGTCGCATACCGAATCAGCCCCAGCATTTT | CSASRIPNQPQHF
many | TRBJ2-3 | TRBV27 | - | TGTGCCAGCAGTTTATCGGGCACAGATACGCAGTATTTT | CASSLSGTDTQYF
few | TRBJ1-6 | TRBV18 | - | TGTGCCAGCTCGTCAAATCTGGTTAATTCACCCCTCCACTTT | CASSSNLVNSPLHF
few | TRBJ1-6 | TRBV18 | TRBD1 | TGTGCCAGCTCACCGCAACAGGGGCAATCACCCCTCCACTTT | CASSPQQGQSPLHF
many | TRBJ1-1 | TRBV10-3 | - | TGTGCCATCAGTGAGTCTCGTCCGTCGATGAAGGGGGAAGCTTTCTTT | CAISESRPSMKGEAFF
many | TRBJ2-2 | TRBV7-2 | - | TGTGCCAGCAGCCGAGTATGGCCTCCGAACACCGGGGAGCTGTTTTTT | CASSRVWPPNTGELFF
many | TRBJ2-3 | TRBV5-6 | - | TGTGCCAGCAGCTTTTACAGCTCCCGAGATACGCAGTATTTT | CASSFYSSRDTQYF
many | TRBJ1-1 | TRBV12-3/TRBV12-4 | - | TGTGCCAGCAGTTTCCCTGGGACTTACACTGAAGCTTTCTTT | CASSFPGTYTEAFF
- | TRBJ1-1 | TRBV4-2 | - | TGTGCCAGCAGCCAAACAGCGATGAACACTGAAGCTTTCTTT | CASSQTAMNTEAFF
many | TRBJ2-7 | TRBV28 | - | TGTGCCAGCAGACAGGCCTACGAGCAGTACTTC | CASRQAYEQYF
few | TRBJ2-1 | TRBV6-2/TRBV6-3 | - | TGTGCCAGCAGCCATACCCTCCGTGCGGGCAACAATGAGCAGTTCTTC | CASSHTLRAGNNEQFF
many | TRBJ1-1 | TRBV20-1 | - | TGCAGTGCTAGAGATCTTAAGGGCACTGAAGCTTTCTTT | CSARDLKGTEAFF
few | TRBJ1-4 | TRBV28 | - | TGTGCCATTAAACCTTCCAGGGGAACTAATGAAAAACTGTTTTTT | CAIKPSRGTNEKLFF
few | TRBJ1-1 | TRBV30 | - | TGTGCCTCCCGGAAGGGCGCGAACACTGAAGCTTTCTTT | CASRKGANTEAFF
few | TRBJ1-1 | TRBV11-2 | - | TGTGCCAGCAGCTTAGGTTTGAGGGTAGGGACTGAAGCTTTCTTT | CASSLGLRVGTEAFF
- | TRBJ2-7 | TRBV6-1 | - | TGTGCCAGCATGAAAGGTATTACCTACGAGCAGTACTTC | CASMKGITYEQYF
many | TRBJ2-5 | TRBV19 | TRBD2 | TGTGCCAGTAGTCTAGTCCCGCTTAGCGGGAGGTGGGAGACCCAGTACTTC | CASSLVPLSGRWETQYF
- | TRBJ2-5 | TRBV2 | TRBD2 | TGTGCCAGCAGTGCGATAGCGGGAGTGTTGCAAGAGACCCAGTACTTC | CASSAIAGVLQETQYF
few | TRBJ2-7 | TRBV2 | - | TGTGCCAGCAGTGATAGGGGCGGGAATCCCTACGAGCAGTACTTC | CASSDRGGNPYEQYF
- | TRBJ1-2 | TRBV20-1 | - | TGCAGTGCTACAACTACAGGGTCTAACTATGGCTACACCTTC | CSATTTGSNYGYTF
few | TRBJ2-3 | TRBV30 | - | TGTGCCTGGAACGGACAAAGCCTCACAGATACGCAGTATTTT | CAWNGQSLTDTQYF
few | TRBJ2-3 | TRBV27 | - | TGTGCCAGCAGTCCGAGGACAGAAACAGATACGCAGTATTTT | CASSPRTETDTQYF
many | TRBJ1-2 | TRBV6-6 | TRBD1 | TGTGCCAGCAGTAACAGGGGACGGACTAATGGCTACACCTTC | CASSNRGRTNGYTF
few | TRBJ2-7 | TRBV10-3 | - | TGTGCCATCAGTGATTCCTACGGTGGCGAGCAGTACTTC | CAISDSYGGEQYF
few | TRBJ2-5 | TRBV24-1 | - | TGTGCCACCAGTGATTGGACATTTGGGCAGGGACGCCAAGAGACCCAGTACTTC | CATSDWTFGQGRQETQYF
many | TRBJ1-1 | TRBV27 | - | TGTGCCAGCAGTCTCGGACGGGTCACTGAAGCTTTCTTT | CASSLGRVTEAFF
- | TRBJ2-3 | TRBV29-1 | TRBD2 | TGCAGCGTTGAACTAGCGGGAGAGGTTACAGATACGCAGTATTTT | CSVELAGEVTDTQYF
many | TRBJ2-5 | TRBV12-3/TRBV12-4 | - | TGTGCCAGCACTTTCGAAGAAGGAGCCCAGTACTTC | CASTFEEGAQYF
- | TRBJ2-5 | TRBV5-1 | TRBD1 | TGCGCCAGCAGCGCCGGGACAGTTAAAGAGACCCAGTACTTC | CASSAGTVKETQYF